Below are 31 T cell receptor beta chains sequenced from a single sample in a study of blood T cells in healthy people across ages. The second PCR ran about 6 to 12 cycles with a sample-barcoded 5' primer and J-beta primers. TCRdb called the 5' RACE reads again in MiXCR, with one record for every CDR3 protein. The sample holds hundreds of thousands of distinct CDR3 sequences; more than 45% are singletons and the top ten take about 54%. Sequenced: blood. The source is a man aged 55-75 years in good health.

This clonotype was observed a single time. This chain joins TRBV18 and TRBJ1-1, with TRBD1 matching 7 bases. Germline CDR1 and CDR2: KGHSH and LQKENI. Trimming took 3 bases from V and 0 from J; bases not matched to a gene: 10. The CDR3 length is 17 residues. CDR3 sequence: CASSPPQGGGMNTEAFF. CDR3 bases: TGTGCCAGCTCACCGCCCCAGGGGGGCGGGATGAACACTGAAGCTTTCTTT.

The CDR3, as DNA: TGTGCCAGCTCAGCGATATCGGGACAGCTTAAAAACATTCAGTACTTC. It yields the protein CASSAISGQLKNIQYF. The V and J genes are TRBV18 and TRBJ2-4, with TRBD1 identical over 7 bases. Per the germline V gene, CDR1 is KGHSH and CDR2 is LQKENI. The CDR3 has 16 amino acids. Trimming cost V 5 bases and J 4 bases; bases outside gene matches: 11.

In its sample, this clonotype was seen a few times. The chain combines TRBV20-1 with TRBJ2-7; unclear D gene. Germline loops: CDR1 DFQATT, CDR2 SNEGSKA (reference sequence). V dropped 1 base and J dropped 1 base, with 11 bases sitting between them. This CDR3 has 14 amino acids. The CDR3 region is CSARGLKVSYEQYF. CDR3 sequence (DNA): TGCAGTGCTAGAGGTCTTAAGGTGTCCTACGAGCAGTACTTC.

This clonotype has only a few counts. V usage is TRBV4-2 and J usage is TRBJ2-3; weak D call: TRBD2 (6 bases). CDR1 and CDR2 (germline): LGHNA, YNFKEQ. The CDR3 contains 19 residues. V lost 0 bases and J lost 0, with 19 bases in between. The CDR3 reads CASSQDPTRGGISTDTQYF. The CDR3 bases are TGTGCCAGCAGCCAAGACCCCACGAGGGGCGGGATTAGCACAGATACGCAGTATTTT.

There are many counts of this clonotype. V usage is TRBV7-2 and J usage is TRBJ2-7; D gene unclear. This CDR3 contains 13 residues. CDR1 and CDR2 from the germline V gene are SGHTA and FQGNSA. V shed 2 bases and J shed 4 bases, with 9 bases lying between them. CDR3 in DNA: TGTGCCAGCAGCTTACCACAGCTTTACGAGCAGTACTTC. Protein: CASSLPQLYEQYF.

The gene calls are TRBV28 and TRBJ2-5, with unresolved D. The J call may be faulty, since TRBJ2-7 better matches the DNA end. CDR1 and CDR2 from the germline V gene are MDHEN and SYDVKM. This CDR3 region has 12 residues. CDR3 nucleotide sequence: TGTGCCAGCAGTGCTAGACTCTACGAGCAGTACTTC. Translated, it gives CASSARLYEQYF.

Comment on this clonotype: Possible read error: a much larger clone is one base away. This chain uses TRBV20-1 with TRBJ2-5; possible D gene TRBD2, 6 bases. Per germline, CDR1 DFQATT and CDR2 SNEGSKA (reference sequence). V was trimmed by 6 bases and J by 11 bases, leaving 25 bases between them. This CDR3 is built from 14 residues. CDR3 DNA sequence: TGCAGTGCCCGCCGGGGGAGGCCTCTGGGGGAGCAGTACTTC. This translates into CSARRGRPLGEQYF.

Concerning this clonotype itself: The germline gene is not matched at one end of the junction; a read error may be the cause. The chain employs TRBV20-1 and TRBJ2-1, with 13 bases lining up with TRBD2. Germline CDR1 is DFQATT and CDR2 is SNEGSKA (reference sequence). The CDR3 sequence is 16 residues long. The CDR3 region is CSASAPGLAGYNELFF. The CDR3 DNA sequence: TGCAGTGCTTCCGCTCCGGGACTAGCGGGATACAATGAGCTGTTCTTC.

In this sample, this clonotype turned up many times. This sequence joins TRBV6-5 and TRBJ1-2; maybe TRBD1 (5 bases). Trimming removed 0 bases at V and 6 bases at J, with 14 bases between. The germline V gene encodes CDR1 MNHEY and CDR2 SVGAGI. This CDR3 spans 15 amino acids. The CDR3: CASSYSREGMDGYTF. The CDR3, as DNA: TGTGCCAGCAGTTACTCTAGAGAGGGGATGGATGGCTACACCTTC.

The chain couples TRBV12-3 or TRBV12-4 to TRBJ2-1, with no clear D. The V gene lost 5 bases and the J gene lost 9 bases, with 11 bases spanning the gap. There are 12 residues in the CDR3. CDR3 in DNA: TGTGCCAGCAGTCTGTCTCGCGGTGAGCAGTTCTTC. The encoded protein is CASSLSRGEQFF.

The chain is built from TRBV28 and TRBJ1-6; no definite D call. The length of the CDR3 is 17 residues. Germline V gives CDR1 MDHEN, CDR2 SYDVKM. Trimming removed 6 bases from V and 0 bases from J, with 15 bases in between. In DNA form, the CDR3 reads TGTGCCAGCAGGATCCCAGGAACCCTCTCCTATAATTCACCCCTCCACTTT. Translating gives CASRIPGTLSYNSPLHF. The entire variable domain, with the rest obtained from reference TRBV28 and TRBJ1-6, is as follows: DVKVTQSSRYLVKRTGEKVFLECVQDMDHENMFWYRQDPGLGLRLIYFSYDVKMKEKGDIPEGYSVSREKKERFSLILESASTNQTSMYLCASRIPGTLSYNSPLHFGNGTRLTVT.

The chain carries TRBV7-9 and TRBJ2-4; possible D gene TRBD1, 6 bases. CDR3 size: 13 residues. Germline CDR1 reads SEHNR; CDR2 reads FQNEAQ (reference sequence). Between the trimmed V and J ends, which lost 4 bases and 13 bases, there was a span of 17 bases. CDR3 sequence: CASSWTADNEQYF. CDR3 coding DNA: TGTGCCAGCAGCTGGACAGCCGACAATGAGCAGTACTTC.

The chain couples TRBV2 to TRBJ2-7, with D possibly being TRBD1 (5 bases). Trimming left V 7 bases short and J 9 bases short, with 13 bases between. Germline V gene data show CDR1 as SNHLY and CDR2 as FYNNEI. The CDR3 has 11 amino acids. The CDR3 coding sequence is TGTGCCAGCACCCCTGGGGCGTGGCAGTACTTC. It yields the protein CASTPGAWQYF.

Many counts were recorded for this clonotype. One end of the junction varies from germline; a read error may be responsible. The rearrangement links TRBV12-3 or TRBV12-4 to TRBJ2-1; 8 bases align to TRBD2. The length of the CDR3 is 15 residues. CDR3 sequence reads: CASRLAGSFYNEQFF. CDR3 coding DNA: TGTGCCAGCAGATTAGCGGGGTCTTTCTACAATGAGCAGTTCTTC.

The gene calls are TRBV20-1 and TRBJ2-5; D is possibly TRBD1 or TRBD2 (5 bases each). Germline-derived CDR1 and CDR2 are DFQATT and SNEGSKA (reference sequence). The ends were cut back, 7 bases at V and 0 bases at J, with 6 bases in the middle. CDR3 length: 11 residues. The CDR3 protein is CSGGYQETQYF. The CDR3 bases are TGCAGTGGGGGGTACCAAGAGACCCAGTACTTC.

This chain joins TRBV6-2 or TRBV6-3 and TRBJ1-2, with TRBD1 matching 7 bases. The CDR3 is 14 residues long. Germline loops: CDR1 MNHEY, CDR2 SVGEGT. Germline trimming cut 6 bases from V and 4 bases from J; bases unmatched to any gene: 8. This CDR3 reads CASSPLGQTYGYTF. CDR3 nucleotide sequence: TGTGCCAGCAGCCCCTTGGGACAGACCTATGGCTACACCTTC.

This clonotype turned up a few times. This chain connects TRBV6-6 to TRBJ1-2; no clear D gene. The CDR3 spans 12 residues. CDR1 MNHNY and CDR2 SVGAGI come from the germline V gene (reference sequence). V lost 7 bases and J 4 bases, leaving 10 bases between the germline ends. CDR3 loop: CASMFGGYGYTF. The CDR3 DNA is TGTGCCAGCATGTTTGGCGGCTATGGCTACACCTTC.

CDR3 DNA: TGTGCCAGCAACCTTCAGAGCCTCTATGGCTACACCTTC. Translating it yields CASNLQSLYGYTF. V is TRBV7-2 and J is TRBJ1-2; D remains ambiguous. V lost 7 bases and J 4 bases, leaving 13 bases between the germline ends. Germline V lookup: CDR1 SGHTA, CDR2 FQGNSA. The CDR3 spans 13 residues.

This clonotype occurred many times. With a much larger clone just one base away, this may be a read error. This chain uses TRBV4-2 with TRBJ2-7, with 8 bases identical to TRBD2. This CDR3 has 16 residues. Germline lookup yields CDR1 LGHNA and CDR2 YNFKEQ. The ends lost 0 bases at V and 3 bases at J; junction bases unmatched: 7. The CDR3 here is CASSQDLRAGDYEQYF. The CDR3 nucleotides read TGTGCCAGCAGCCAAGATCTACGAGCGGGAGACTACGAGCAGTACTTC.

This clonotype was recorded a few times. The genes are TRBV12-3 or TRBV12-4 and TRBJ2-3; D possibly uses TRBD1 or TRBD2 (6 bases each). The ends were cut back, 4 bases at V and 8 bases at J, with 16 bases in the middle. The CDR3 has 14 amino acids. The CDR3 sequence is CASSWAGEVGTQYF. The CDR3 region has the DNA TGTGCCAGCAGTTGGGCAGGGGAGGTCGGTACGCAGTATTTT.

Relative to its sample, this clonotype is medium-sized. V is TRBV29-1 and J is TRBJ1-2; D is possibly TRBD1 (5 bases). This CDR3 region has 13 residues. V lost 4 bases and J lost 4, with 13 bases in between. From germline, CDR1 is SQVTM and CDR2 ANQGSEA. The CDR3 region is CSVAARAGYGYTF. In DNA form, the CDR3 reads TGCAGCGTTGCGGCCAGGGCGGGCTATGGCTACACCTTC.

The genes are TRBV7-2 and TRBJ2-6, with D unclear. CDR3 length: 10 amino acids. The V and J ends lost 11 bases and 4 bases respectively, with 3 bases between them. Germline assignment: CDR1 SGHTA and CDR2 FQGNSA. The CDR3 nucleotides read TGTGCCTGGGGGGCCAACGTCCTGACTTTC. This translates into CAWGANVLTF.

This clonotype was observed a handful of times. The chain has TRBV7-3 and TRBJ2-6; 9 bases align to TRBD1. Trimming took 5 bases from V and 0 from J; bases not matched to a gene: 11. This CDR3 spans 19 amino acids. Germline loops: CDR1 SGHTA, CDR2 FQGTGA. The CDR3 loop is CASSLTGTGRVSGANVLTF. The CDR3 DNA is TGTGCCAGCAGCCTCACCGGGACAGGGAGGGTCTCTGGGGCCAACGTCCTGACTTTC.

The chain is built from TRBV27 and TRBJ2-5, with TRBD2 identical over 7 bases. Germline trimming cut 8 bases from V and 7 bases from J; bases unmatched to any gene: 10. CDR3 length equals 13 residues. CDR1 and CDR2 (germline): MNHEY, SMNVEV (reference sequence). CDR3 nucleotides: TGTGCCAGCGGTTCTTGGGGGGGAGGGACCCAGTACTTC. Amino acids: CASGSWGGGTQYF.

This chain uses TRBV6-5 with TRBJ1-6; D remains ambiguous. CDR3 length: 16 residues. V was pared by 7 bases and J by 0 bases, with 13 bases between. Germline loops: CDR1 MNHEY, CDR2 SVGAGI. Here the CDR3 DNA reads TGTGCCAGCACCCCATTGGAGAGCTCCTATAATTCACCCCTCCACTTT. As protein: CASTPLESSYNSPLHF.

In this sample, this clonotype turned up many times. The CDR3 DNA reads TGTGCCAGCAGTTTGGTAGGGGAACGGACCGGGGAGCTGTTTTTT. It specifies CASSLVGERTGELFF. The genes are TRBV27 and TRBJ2-2; D perhaps matches TRBD1 (5 bases). The CDR3 has 15 residues. With 3 bases removed from V and 5 bases from J, the gap between germline ends came to 13 bases. Germline V gene data show CDR1 as MNHEY and CDR2 as SMNVEV (reference sequence).

This chain uses TRBV2 with TRBJ2-4, with D perhaps TRBD1 (6 bases). The CDR3 loop spans 14 amino acids. Germline loops: CDR1 SNHLY, CDR2 FYNNEI. V was shortened by 3 bases and J by 2 bases, with 8 bases between the two germline ends. For the CDR3, the DNA is TGTGCCAGCAGTGAGGGACATCCCAAAAACATTCAGTACTTC. Its translation is CASSEGHPKNIQYF. Filled out from reference TRBV2 and TRBJ2-4, the complete variable domain reads EPEVTQTPSHQVTQMGQEVILRCVPISNHLYFYWYRQILGQKVEFLVSFYNNEISEKSEIFDDQFSVERPDGSNFTLKIRSTKLEDSAMYFCASSEGHPKNIQYFGAGTRLSVL.

This clonotype was detected only a few times. This sequence joins TRBV7-2 and TRBJ2-5; a weak D match, TRBD2 (6 bases). TRBJ2-7 matches the DNA end more closely, so the J call is doubtful. CDR1 is SGHTA, CDR2 FQGNSA, per germline. The CDR3 runs to 17 residues. In nucleotides, the CDR3 is TGTGCCAGCAGCTCCGACGTGTTGAGGGCGGGGATCGACGAGCAGTACTTC. Its translation: CASSSDVLRAGIDEQYF.

This clonotype was found once. The rearrangement links TRBV20-1 to TRBJ1-4; D is unclear. The germline CDR1 and CDR2 sequences are DFQATT and SNEGSKA (reference sequence). Deletions cut 5 bases from V and 1 base from J, with 14 bases between. The CDR3 is made up of 15 amino acids. CDR3 loop: CSALRNWQTNEKLFF. CDR3 in DNA: TGCAGTGCTCTCCGCAACTGGCAAACTAATGAAAAACTGTTTTTT.

A few counts support this clonotype. The V gene is TRBV7-6, the J gene TRBJ1-1; D is unclear. Trimming removed 1 base at V and 1 base at J, with 16 bases between. The V gene's germline CDR1 is SGHVS and CDR2 FNYEAQ. This CDR3 region has 17 residues. CDR3 DNA sequence: TGTGCCAGCAGCTTAGGGTCCGTTGGCTTCTCGAACACTGAAGCTTTCTTT. Translated, it gives CASSLGSVGFSNTEAFF.

A few counts support this clonotype. This chain links TRBV20-1 with TRBJ2-7; D unclear. CDR1 is DFQATT, CDR2 SNEGSKA, per germline (reference sequence). This CDR3 is 13 amino acids long. The V and J ends lost 3 bases and 4 bases respectively, with 13 bases between them. This CDR3 is CSARGGPAYEQYF. The CDR3 DNA follows: TGCAGTGCTAGGGGCGGACCGGCATACGAGCAGTACTTC.